A single sample is the source of the 17 T cell receptor beta chains below, sequenced in a study of blood T cells in healthy people across ages. A second PCR of about 7 to 11 cycles used a sample-barcoded 5' primer and a J-beta primer mix. TCRdb redid the calling of the 5' RACE reads with MiXCR, one entry per CDR3 protein. The data contain 550,000 to 800,000 distinct CDR3 sequences, about 30% of them singletons. The material sequenced was blood. The origin of the receptors is a woman older than 75 in good health.

The chain employs TRBV24-1 and TRBJ2-1; D perhaps matches TRBD1 (5 bases). Trimming cost V 5 bases and J 10 bases, with 14 bases left between them. This CDR3 region has 13 residues. CDR1 is KGHDR and CDR2 is SFDVKD in the germline V gene. The CDR3 coding sequence is TGTGCCACCAGTGCCCTCCAGGGTGGCGAGCAGTTCTTC. Amino acids: CATSALQGGEQFF.

This clonotype has at least ten counts. J is TRBJ2-3 and V is TRBV5-1; D remains ambiguous. The CDR3 is made up of 15 amino acids. The germline V gene has CDR1 SGHRS and CDR2 YFSETQ. V shed 0 bases and J shed 3 bases, with 11 bases lying between them. DNA of the CDR3: TGCGCCAGCAGCTTGGCGGAAAGGAGTACAGATACGCAGTATTTT. Its protein product is CASSLAERSTDTQYF.

Ten or more counts support this clonotype. The rearrangement joins TRBV5-1 to TRBJ1-2; tentatively, D is TRBD1 (6 bases). Per germline, CDR1 SGHRS and CDR2 YFSETQ. The CDR3 has 15 residues. Between the trimmed V and J ends, which lost 4 bases and 4 bases, there was a span of 17 bases. The CDR3 spells CASSVQGSAAYGYTF. In nucleotides, the CDR3 is TGCGCCAGCAGCGTACAGGGTTCGGCTGCCTATGGCTACACCTTC.

Ten or more counts support this clonotype. The V and J genes are TRBV20-1 and TRBJ2-7, with D perhaps being TRBD1 or TRBD2 (5 bases each). V was cut by 6 bases and J by 2 bases, with 17 bases left in between. This CDR3 is built from 14 residues. Germline assignment: CDR1 DFQATT and CDR2 SNEGSKA (reference sequence). The CDR3: CSAKLGTTTYEQYF. In nucleotides, the CDR3 is TGCAGTGCAAAGCTGGGGACGACTACCTACGAGCAGTACTTC.

Many counts were recorded for this clonotype. V is TRBV6-1 and J is TRBJ1-2; D remains ambiguous. Per the germline V gene, CDR1 is MNHNS and CDR2 is SASEGT. This CDR3 region has 15 residues. V was pared by 7 bases and J by 8 bases, with 23 bases between. The CDR3 nucleotides read TGTGCCAGCACCGAGGTCCGAGCCAGACCGACGGGCTACACCTTC. It specifies CASTEVRARPTGYTF.

This clonotype showed up many times. The V gene is TRBV3-1, the J gene TRBJ2-7; 11 bases agree with TRBD1. With 6 bases clipped from V and 6 bases from J, the junction kept 7 bases outside the gene matches. CDR3 size: 14 residues. Germline loops: CDR1 LGHDT, CDR2 YNNKEL (reference sequence). For the CDR3, the DNA is TGTGCCAGCAGGTACTCCGGGACAGGGGGCGAGCAGTACTTC. Its protein product is CASRYSGTGGEQYF.

This clonotype was observed a single time. The chain combines TRBV25-1 with TRBJ2-2; TRBD2 might be the D (5 bases). V was shortened by 1 base and J by 3 bases, with 15 bases between the two germline ends. Germline V gene sequence: CDR1 MGHDK, CDR2 SYGVNS. The CDR3 contains 17 residues. The CDR3 protein is CASSESFGGSDTGELFF. The CDR3 DNA sequence: TGTGCCAGCAGTGAATCCTTCGGTGGGAGCGACACCGGGGAGCTGTTTTTT.

This clonotype was detected ten times or more. The rearrangement joins TRBV18 to TRBJ1-2, with D uncertain. This CDR3 contains 11 residues. Trimming pared 3 bases from V and 6 bases from J, leaving 5 bases between. Germline CDR1 reads KGHSH; CDR2 reads LQKENI. CDR3: CASSPGDGYTF. CDR3 nucleotide sequence: TGTGCCAGCTCACCCGGGGATGGCTACACCTTC.

This clonotype has just a few counts. This may stem from a read error, because a much larger clone lies one nucleotide away. V gene TRBV5-5 combines with J gene TRBJ1-2; 7 positions match TRBD1. The germline gives CDR1 SGHKS, CDR2 YYEKEE (reference sequence). V was pared by 4 bases and J by 6 bases, with 12 bases of the junction left unmatched. This CDR3 contains 15 residues. The CDR3 spells CASSTTGLGIHGYTF. Here the CDR3 DNA reads TGTGCCAGCAGCACGACAGGGTTGGGGATCCATGGCTACACCTTC.

Notes on this clonotype: A read error may explain this, as a much larger clone is one base away. This chain links TRBV13 with TRBJ2-5; no firm D call. Germline lookup yields CDR1 PRHDT and CDR2 FYEKMQ (reference sequence). The CDR3 consists of 13 residues. CDR3 sequence reads: CACSFRVMDPQYF. Written as DNA, the CDR3 is TGTGCCTGCAGCTTTAGGGTTATGGATCCCCAGTACTTC.

The V and J genes are TRBV9 and TRBJ1-4, with 7 bases identical to TRBD1. The V segment lost 3 bases and the J segment 3 bases; nucleotides outside the gene matches: 8. This CDR3 is 16 amino acids long. Germline CDR1 is SGDLS and CDR2 is YYNGEE. CDR3 in DNA: TGTGCCAGCAGCGCCTATTCAGGGGGTGCTAATGAAAAACTGTTTTTT. Residues: CASSAYSGGANEKLFF.

This clonotype occurred a few times. As DNA, the CDR3 is TGTGCCTGGAGTGTAAATGGTCCAGGGACAGATACGCAGTATTTT. This codes for CAWSVNGPGTDTQYF. The J gene is TRBJ2-3, the V gene TRBV30, with D perhaps matching TRBD1 (5 bases). V was shortened by 0 bases and J by 3 bases, with 13 bases between the two germline ends. The CDR3 covers 15 residues. Germline V gene lookup returns CDR1 GTSNPN and CDR2 SVGIG (reference sequence).

This clonotype was picked up a small number of times. V usage is TRBV2 and J usage is TRBJ1-4; D remains unclear. CDR3 size: 15 residues. V lost 7 bases, J lost 7 bases, and 19 bases lay in between. Germline-derived CDR1 and CDR2 are SNHLY and FYNNEI. CDR3 region: CASKPDELVGEKLFF. For the CDR3, the DNA is TGTGCCAGCAAACCGGACGAACTAGTCGGTGAAAAACTGTTTTTT.

The chain recombines TRBV7-2 with TRBJ2-1, with 9 bases matching TRBD2. CDR1 SGHTA and CDR2 FQGNSA come from the germline V gene. There are 16 residues in the CDR3. V gave up 0 bases and J gave up 7 bases; unmatched junction bases: 7. The DNA of the CDR3 is TGTGCCAGCAGCTTAGCGCTGGGGACTAGCAAGAATGAGCAGTTCTTC. Its translation: CASSLALGTSKNEQFF.

A few counts support this clonotype. The chain joins TRBV6-5 to TRBJ2-5; weak D call: TRBD1 (5 bases). The DNA end favors TRBJ2-7, so the J call may be wrong. Germline lookup yields CDR1 MNHEY and CDR2 SVGAGI. The CDR3 runs 13 residues. CDR3 DNA: TGTGCCAGCAGTGAAACCGCAGGGATCGAGCAGTACTTC. This translates into CASSETAGIEQYF.

This clonotype was observed at least ten times. The chain links TRBV10-3 to TRBJ2-1; 9 positions match TRBD1. CDR3 length equals 14 residues. Germline assignment: CDR1 ENHRY and CDR2 SYGVKD. Germline trimming cut 4 bases from V and 10 bases from J; bases unmatched to any gene: 8. The CDR3 DNA is TGTGCCATCAGTGCCAGGGACAGGGTGGGAGAGCAGTTCTTC. Translating it yields CAISARDRVGEQFF.

With regard to this clonotype: This may come from a read error, since a much larger clone is one base off. The rearrangement joins TRBV5-1 to TRBJ2-1; 10 bases match TRBD1. V dropped 4 bases and J dropped 10; count of bases not matched to a gene: 11. The germline V gene has CDR1 SGHRS and CDR2 YFSETQ. The CDR3 covers 15 residues. Here the CDR3 DNA reads TGCGCCAGCAGCAAGGGACAGGGGAGCTCCTACGAGCAGTTCTTC. It translates to CASSKGQGSSYEQFF.